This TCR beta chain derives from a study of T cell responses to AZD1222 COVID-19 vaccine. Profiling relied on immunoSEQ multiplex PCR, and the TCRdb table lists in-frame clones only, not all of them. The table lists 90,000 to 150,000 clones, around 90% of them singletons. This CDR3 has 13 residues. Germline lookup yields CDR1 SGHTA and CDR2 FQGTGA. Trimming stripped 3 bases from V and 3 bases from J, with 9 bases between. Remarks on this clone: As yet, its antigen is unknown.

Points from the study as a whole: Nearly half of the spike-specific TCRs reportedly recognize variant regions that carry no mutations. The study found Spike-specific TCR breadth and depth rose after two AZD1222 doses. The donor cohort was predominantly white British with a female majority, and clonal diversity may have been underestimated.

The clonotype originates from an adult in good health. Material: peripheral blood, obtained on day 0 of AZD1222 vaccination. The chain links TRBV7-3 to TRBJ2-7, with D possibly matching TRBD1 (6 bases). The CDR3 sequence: CASSLDRHYEQYF. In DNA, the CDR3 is TGTGCCAGCAGCTTGGACAGACACTACGAGCAGTACTTC.